The 2 T cell receptor beta chains below come from one sample, sequenced in a study of T cell changes during pregnancy in multiple sclerosis. Profiling relied on immunoSEQ multiplex PCR, and the TCRdb table lists in-frame clones only, not all of them. The sample holds 40,000 to 55,000 clones, roughly 92% seen once. The source was CD4+ T cells from peripheral blood mononuclear cells, collected in the third trimester of pregnancy. The source is a female donor with multiple sclerosis, enrolled in a pregnancy study.

This clone showed up just a few times. This chain connects TRBV9 to TRBJ1-1; D unclear. This CDR3 is 14 amino acids long. V lost 4 bases to trimming and J lost 0 bases, with 10 bases between them. Germline V CDR1 and CDR2: SGDLS, YYNGEE. CDR3 in DNA: TGTGCCAGCAGCCCCCTCTCTATGAACACTGAAGCTTTCTTT. This gives the protein CASSPLSMNTEAFF.

V gene TRBV4-3 combines with J gene TRBJ2-6, with 8 bases identical to TRBD2. The CDR3 covers 17 residues. J lost 0 bases, V lost 1 base, and 2 bases had no gene match. In germline, CDR1 is LGHNA, CDR2 YSLEER. CDR3 loop: CASSQGTSSSGANVLTF. The CDR3 DNA follows: TGCGCCAGCAGCCAAGGGACTAGCAGCTCTGGGGCCAACGTCCTGACTTTC.